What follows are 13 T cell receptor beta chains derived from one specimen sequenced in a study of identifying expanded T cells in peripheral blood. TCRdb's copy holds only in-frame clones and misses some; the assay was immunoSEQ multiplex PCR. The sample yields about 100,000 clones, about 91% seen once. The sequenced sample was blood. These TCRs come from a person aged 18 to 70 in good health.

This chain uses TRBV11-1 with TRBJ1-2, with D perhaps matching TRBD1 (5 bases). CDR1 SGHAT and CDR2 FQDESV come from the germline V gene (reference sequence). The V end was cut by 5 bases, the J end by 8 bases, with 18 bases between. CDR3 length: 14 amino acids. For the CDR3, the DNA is TGTGCCAGCAGCCCAGCGGGCTGGGGACCAGGCTACACCTTC. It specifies CASSPAGWGPGYTF.

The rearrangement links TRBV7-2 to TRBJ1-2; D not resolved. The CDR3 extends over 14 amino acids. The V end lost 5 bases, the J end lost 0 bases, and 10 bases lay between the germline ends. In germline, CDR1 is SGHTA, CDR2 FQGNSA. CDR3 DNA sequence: TGTGCCAGCAGCGCAAGAACCCCTAACTATGGCTACACCTTC. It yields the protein CASSARTPNYGYTF. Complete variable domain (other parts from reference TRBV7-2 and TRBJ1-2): GAGVSQSPSNKVTEKGKDVELRCDPISGHTALYWYRQSLGQGLEFLIYFQGNSAPDKSGLPSDRFSAERTGGSVSTLTIQRTQQEDSAVYLCASSARTPNYGYTFGSGTRLTVV.

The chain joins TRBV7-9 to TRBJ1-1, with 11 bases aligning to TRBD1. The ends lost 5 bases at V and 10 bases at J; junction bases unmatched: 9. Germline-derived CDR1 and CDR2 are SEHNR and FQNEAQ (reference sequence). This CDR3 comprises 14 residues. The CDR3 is CASSAGQGVGTAFF. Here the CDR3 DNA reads TGTGCCAGCAGCGCGGGACAGGGGGTGGGTACAGCTTTCTTT.

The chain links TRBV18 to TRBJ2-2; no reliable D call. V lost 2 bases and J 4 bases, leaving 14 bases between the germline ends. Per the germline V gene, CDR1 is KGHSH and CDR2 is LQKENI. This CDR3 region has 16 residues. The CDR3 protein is CASSPTASAVTGELFF. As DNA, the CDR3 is TGTGCCAGCTCACCAACAGCCTCCGCCGTCACCGGGGAGCTGTTTTTT.

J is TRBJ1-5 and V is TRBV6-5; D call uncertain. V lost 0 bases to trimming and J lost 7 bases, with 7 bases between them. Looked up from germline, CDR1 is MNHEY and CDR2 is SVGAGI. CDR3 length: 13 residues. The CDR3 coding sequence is TGTGCCAGCAGTTACTCGAGTCTCCAGCCCCAGCATTTT. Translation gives CASSYSSLQPQHF.

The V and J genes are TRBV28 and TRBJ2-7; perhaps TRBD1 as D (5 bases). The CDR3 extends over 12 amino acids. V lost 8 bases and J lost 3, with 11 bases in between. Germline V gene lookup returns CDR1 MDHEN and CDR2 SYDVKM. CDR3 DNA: TGTGCCAGCTGGAACAGGATCTACGAGCAGTACTTC. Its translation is CASWNRIYEQYF.

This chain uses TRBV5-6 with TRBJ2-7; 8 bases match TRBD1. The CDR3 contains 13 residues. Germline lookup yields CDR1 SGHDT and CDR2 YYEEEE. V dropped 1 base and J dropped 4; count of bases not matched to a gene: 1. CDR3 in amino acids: CASSLYRGYEQYF. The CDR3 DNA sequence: TGTGCCAGCAGCTTGTACAGGGGGTACGAGCAGTACTTC.

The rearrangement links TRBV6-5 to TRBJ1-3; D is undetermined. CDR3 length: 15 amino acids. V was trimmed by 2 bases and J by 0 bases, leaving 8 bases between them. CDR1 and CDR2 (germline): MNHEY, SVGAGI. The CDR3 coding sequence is TGTGCCAGCAGTTACGTCAGCAGCTCTGGAAACACCATATATTTT. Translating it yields CASSYVSSSGNTIYF.

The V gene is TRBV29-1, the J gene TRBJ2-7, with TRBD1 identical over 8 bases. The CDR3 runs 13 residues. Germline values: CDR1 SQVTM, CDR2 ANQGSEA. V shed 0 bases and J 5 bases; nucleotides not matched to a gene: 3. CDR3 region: CSVEEQGGNEQYF. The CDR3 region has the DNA TGCAGCGTTGAAGAACAGGGGGGAAACGAGCAGTACTTC.

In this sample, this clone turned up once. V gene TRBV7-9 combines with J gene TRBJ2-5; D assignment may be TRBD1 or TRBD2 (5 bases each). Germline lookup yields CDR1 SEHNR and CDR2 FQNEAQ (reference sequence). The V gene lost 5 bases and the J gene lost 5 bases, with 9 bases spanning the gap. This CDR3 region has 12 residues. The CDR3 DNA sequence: TGTGCCAGCAGCCCATGGGGGGAGACCCAGTACTTC. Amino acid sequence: CASSPWGETQYF.

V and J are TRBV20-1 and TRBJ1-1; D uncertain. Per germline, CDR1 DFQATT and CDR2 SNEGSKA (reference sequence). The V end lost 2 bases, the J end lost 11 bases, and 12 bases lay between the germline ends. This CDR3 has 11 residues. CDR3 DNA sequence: TGCAGTGCTAGATACCTGGAACAGGCTTTCTTT. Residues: CSARYLEQAFF.

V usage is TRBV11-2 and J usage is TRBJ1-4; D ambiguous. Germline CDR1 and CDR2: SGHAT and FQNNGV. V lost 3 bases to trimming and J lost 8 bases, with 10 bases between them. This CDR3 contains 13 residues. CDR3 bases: TGTGCCAGCAGCTTGCAGGCGACCGAAAAACTGTTTTTT. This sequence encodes CASSLQATEKLFF.

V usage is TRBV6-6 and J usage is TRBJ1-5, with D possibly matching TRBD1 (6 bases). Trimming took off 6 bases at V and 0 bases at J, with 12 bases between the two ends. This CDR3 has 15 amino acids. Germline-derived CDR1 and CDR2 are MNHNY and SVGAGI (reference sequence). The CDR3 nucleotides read TGTGCCAGCAGAGGGGGGGGACCTAGCAATCAGCCCCAGCATTTT. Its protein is CASRGGGPSNQPQHF.